These 27 T cell receptor beta chains were sequenced from one sample in a study of T-cell reconstitution after alpha-beta-depleted transplantation in children. Researchers prepared the TCRbeta library using unique molecular identifiers, the study reports. TCRdb recomputed calls from the PCR reads with MiXCR, one row per CDR3 protein. The sample holds about 540,000 distinct CDR3 sequences, around 19% seen once. Sequencing used PBMCs from the stem cell graft donor, obtained from the stem cell graft. The source is a human donor who donated a stem cell graft to a child with acute lymphoblastic leukemia.

This clonotype was detected only a few times. V gene TRBV5-1 combines with J gene TRBJ2-7; D possibly corresponds to TRBD2 (6 bases). Trimming removed 3 bases at V and 5 bases at J, with 24 bases between. CDR3 size: 17 residues. Germline V gene sequence: CDR1 SGHRS, CDR2 YFSETQ. CDR3 nucleotide sequence: TGCGCCAGCAGCTCCCTTGGGGGGAACCGGCGCGAGGACGAGCAGTACTTC. This gives the protein CASSSLGGNRREDEQYF.

The chain recombines TRBV7-8 with TRBJ2-6; perhaps TRBD1 as D (6 bases). The V gene lost 6 bases and the J gene lost 1 base, with 16 bases spanning the gap. The V gene's germline CDR1 is SGHVS and CDR2 FQNEAQ. This CDR3 is 17 amino acids long. The CDR3 nucleotides read TGTGCCAGCAGTCATAGGGACACCAGATCTGGGGCCAACGTCCTGACTTTC. Translation: CASSHRDTRSGANVLTF.

The V call is TRBV5-1, the J call TRBJ2-7; D gene unclear. The CDR3 extends over 12 amino acids. Germline values: CDR1 SGHRS, CDR2 YFSETQ. V was shortened by 0 bases and J by 5 bases, with 6 bases between the two germline ends. CDR3 nucleotide sequence: TGCGCCAGCAGCTTGGATGGGAACGAGCAGTACTTC. Its protein product is CASSLDGNEQYF. The whole variable domain, filled in from reference TRBV5-1 and TRBJ2-7, reads KAGVTQTPRYLIKTRGQQVTLSCSPISGHRSVSWYQQTPGQGLQFLFEYFSETQRNKGNFPGRFSGRQFSNSRSEMNVSTLELGDSALYLCASSLDGNEQYFGPGTRLTVT.

The chain recombines TRBV12-3 or TRBV12-4 with TRBJ2-1; no clear D gene. The CDR3 extends over 12 amino acids. Trimming removed 6 bases from V and 8 bases from J, with 11 bases in between. CDR3 nucleotides: TGTGCCAGCAGACGAAGGGTCGATGAGCAGTTCTTC. Protein sequence: CASRRRVDEQFF.

This clonotype has a handful of counts. The CDR3 DNA sequence: TGCAGTGCTAGTTTGGGGGACAGCATCTATGGCTACACCTTC. Its translation is CSASLGDSIYGYTF. The rearrangement joins TRBV20-1 to TRBJ1-2, with 7 bases aligning to TRBD1. V shed 3 bases and J 4 bases; nucleotides not matched to a gene: 8. This CDR3 has 14 residues. Germline loops: CDR1 DFQATT, CDR2 SNEGSKA (reference sequence).

The chain uses TRBV14 and TRBJ2-1; the match to TRBD2 covers 9 bases. J gave up 7 bases and V 8 bases, and 6 bases lay outside the gene matches. The CDR3 contains 13 residues. CDR1 and CDR2 from the germline V gene are SGHDN and FVKESK. The CDR3 loop reads CASSVTSGNEQFF. The CDR3 nucleotides are TGTGCCAGCTCGGTGACTAGCGGTAATGAGCAGTTCTTC.

There are a few counts of this clonotype. This chain joins TRBV9 and TRBJ2-7; 8 bases line up with TRBD1. V was pared by 3 bases and J by 0 bases, with 5 bases of the junction left unmatched. The germline gives CDR1 SGDLS, CDR2 YYNGEE. The CDR3 is made up of 15 amino acids. The CDR3 here is CASSATGTGSYEQYF. The CDR3 coding sequence is TGTGCCAGCAGCGCGACCGGGACAGGCTCCTACGAGCAGTACTTC.

At least ten counts were recorded for this clonotype. The CDR3 nucleotides read TGTGCCAGCAGCGACCGACTAGCGGGACGGACTCACTACGAGCAGTACTTC. This codes for CASSDRLAGRTHYEQYF. The V and J genes are TRBV5-5 and TRBJ2-7; 11 bases are a match to TRBD2. Germline trimming cut 4 bases from V and 3 bases from J; bases unmatched to any gene: 12. In germline, CDR1 is SGHKS, CDR2 YYEKEE (reference sequence). The CDR3 contains 17 residues.

The chain uses TRBV5-1 and TRBJ2-7, with D perhaps TRBD1 (5 bases). The CDR3 spans 13 residues. Germline CDR1 is SGHRS and CDR2 is YFSETQ. V shed 5 bases and J shed 1 base, with 10 bases lying between them. The CDR3 DNA sequence: TGCGCCAGCAGATCGGCAGGGTCCTACGAGCAGTACTTC. Its translation is CASRSAGSYEQYF. Combining the CDR3 with reference TRBV5-1 and TRBJ2-7 gives the whole variable domain KAGVTQTPRYLIKTRGQQVTLSCSPISGHRSVSWYQQTPGQGLQFLFEYFSETQRNKGNFPGRFSGRQFSNSRSEMNVSTLELGDSALYLCASRSAGSYEQYFGPGTRLTVT.

This chain uses TRBV28 with TRBJ1-5, with D hard to call. The CDR3 has 14 amino acids. Trimming left V 1 base short and J 3 bases short, with 7 bases between. Germline loops: CDR1 MDHEN, CDR2 SYDVKM. CDR3 sequence reads: CASSLSVVNQPQHF. The CDR3 DNA reads as TGTGCCAGCAGTTTATCAGTAGTCAATCAGCCCCAGCATTTT.

In this sample, this clonotype turned up a few times. The chain combines TRBV20-1 with TRBJ2-3, with 10 bases aligning to TRBD2. Germline V lookup: CDR1 DFQATT, CDR2 SNEGSKA (reference sequence). J was trimmed by 2 bases and V by 1 base; bases with no gene match: 9. The CDR3 spans 17 residues. The CDR3 protein is CSARGLAGARTTDTQYF. Written as DNA, the CDR3 is TGCAGTGCTAGAGGGCTAGCGGGAGCACGGACCACAGATACGCAGTATTTT.

V is TRBV12-3 or TRBV12-4 and J is TRBJ1-4; D ambiguous. Trimming cost V 6 bases and J 0 bases, with 14 bases left between them. CDR3 size: 16 residues. CDR3 sequence: CASSRDLIATNEKLFF. The CDR3 DNA follows: TGTGCCAGCAGCCGCGATCTTATTGCAACTAATGAAAAACTGTTTTTT.

This clonotype was picked up a small number of times. Written as DNA, the CDR3 is TGTGCCAGCAGCCCCGTAGACAGGGAGTACCAAGAGACCCAGTACTTC. As protein: CASSPVDREYQETQYF. This chain joins TRBV3-1 and TRBJ2-5, with 7 bases fitting TRBD1. The germline CDR1 and CDR2 sequences are LGHDT and YNNKEL (reference sequence). There are 16 residues in the CDR3. V dropped 4 bases and J dropped 0; count of bases not matched to a gene: 8.

The rearrangement uses TRBV20-1 and TRBJ2-1; 8 bases are shared with TRBD2. The CDR3 contains 14 residues. The germline CDR1 and CDR2 sequences are DFQATT and SNEGSKA (reference sequence). J gave up 0 bases and V 7 bases, and 5 bases lay outside the gene matches. CDR3 amino acids: CSGRAGASYNEQFF. DNA of the CDR3: TGCAGTGGTCGAGCGGGGGCCTCCTACAATGAGCAGTTCTTC.

The chain employs TRBV27 and TRBJ1-4, with 9 positions matching TRBD1. The CDR3 has 14 amino acids. Germline V gene sequence: CDR1 MNHEY, CDR2 SMNVEV (reference sequence). With 5 bases clipped from V and 8 bases from J, the junction kept 6 bases outside the gene matches. This chain's CDR3 is CASSEQGALEKLFF. The CDR3 DNA follows: TGTGCCAGCAGTGAACAGGGGGCTCTGGAAAAACTGTTTTTT.

The chain uses TRBV12-3 or TRBV12-4 and TRBJ2-1; TRBD2 matches 10 bases. V shed 7 bases, J shed 7 bases, and the junction held 10 bases outside the gene matches. CDR3 length: 15 amino acids. The CDR3 loop reads CASIGLAGVWNEQFF. The CDR3 DNA is TGTGCCAGCATAGGGCTAGCGGGAGTTTGGAATGAGCAGTTCTTC.

This chain uses TRBV5-5 with TRBJ2-7; D not resolved. V was clipped by 2 bases and J by 3 bases, with 6 bases between them. The CDR3 loop spans 12 amino acids. Germline V lookup: CDR1 SGHKS, CDR2 YYEKEE (reference sequence). In nucleotides, the CDR3 is TGTGCCAGCAGCTTTGCAGACTACGAGCAGTACTTC. This gives the protein CASSFADYEQYF.

The chain joins TRBV7-9 to TRBJ2-2; 8 bases fit TRBD1. CDR1 is SEHNR, CDR2 FQNEAQ, per germline (reference sequence). With V trimmed by 0 bases and J by 2 bases, 5 bases remained unmatched. The CDR3 length is 17 residues. CDR3 bases: TGTGCCAGCAGCTTAGCCGGCAGGGGGCGCAACACCGGGGAGCTGTTTTTT. Translation gives CASSLAGRGRNTGELFF.

The chain has TRBV29-1 and TRBJ1-2; no definite D call. This CDR3 is built from 15 residues. Germline V gives CDR1 SQVTM, CDR2 ANQGSEA. V was trimmed by 0 bases and J by 1 base, leaving 12 bases between them. DNA for the CDR3: TGCAGCGTTGAAGATTTGGGGTTGGATAACTATGGCTACACCTTC. Translating it yields CSVEDLGLDNYGYTF.

This chain connects TRBV5-1 to TRBJ2-1; no clear D. The germline CDR1 and CDR2 sequences are SGHRS and YFSETQ. V was trimmed by 4 bases and J by 2 bases, leaving 16 bases between them. This CDR3 has 16 amino acids. The CDR3 DNA reads TGCGCCAGCAGCCCCCAAACCGGGTTCCCCTACAATGAGCAGTTCTTC. Its protein product is CASSPQTGFPYNEQFF.

This chain links TRBV7-2 with TRBJ1-4; D call uncertain. The CDR3 is 14 amino acids. The germline CDR1 and CDR2 sequences are SGHTA and FQGNSA. Deletions cut 3 bases from V and 0 bases from J, with 5 bases between. DNA of the CDR3: TGTGCCAGCAGCTTTTCTACAACTAATGAAAAACTGTTTTTT. This encodes CASSFSTTNEKLFF.

The genes are TRBV12-5 and TRBJ2-5, with D possibly TRBD2 on 5 matching bases. The V gene's germline CDR1 is LGHNT and CDR2 FRNRAP. CDR3 length equals 16 residues. Trimming removed 4 bases at V and 0 bases at J, with 15 bases between. Here the CDR3 DNA reads TGTGCTAGTGGTTCCCCAGGAGGAGAGTACCAAGAGACCCAGTACTTC. This translates into CASGSPGGEYQETQYF.

The chain joins TRBV2 to TRBJ2-2; D tentatively reads TRBD1 or TRBD2 (5 bases each). The CDR3 extends over 15 amino acids. Germline CDR1 SNHLY, CDR2 FYNNEI. Between the trimmed V and J ends, which lost 6 bases and 5 bases, there was a span of 16 bases. The CDR3 loop reads CASSDRDPGTGELFF. The CDR3 nucleotides read TGTGCCAGCAGCGACCGGGACCCAGGAACCGGGGAGCTGTTTTTT.

This clonotype was found many times. V and J are TRBV9 and TRBJ2-7; the match to TRBD1 covers 10 bases. The V and J ends lost 0 bases and 1 base, in that order; junction bases with no gene match: 1. The CDR3 is made up of 15 amino acids. CDR1 and CDR2 from the germline V gene are SGDLS and YYNGEE. The CDR3 reads CASSVGTGGSYEQYF. The CDR3 DNA follows: TGTGCCAGCAGCGTAGGGACAGGGGGGTCCTACGAGCAGTACTTC.

The sample holds a few counts of this clonotype. V and J are TRBV19 and TRBJ2-7; TRBD2 is a possible D gene (6 bases). Between the trimmed V and J ends, which lost 5 bases and 3 bases, there was a span of 14 bases. The germline gives CDR1 LNHDA, CDR2 SQIVND (reference sequence). The CDR3 contains 14 residues. In DNA form, the CDR3 reads TGTGCCAGTAGTTTTGGCGGGAACCTCTACGAGCAGTACTTC. It yields the protein CASSFGGNLYEQYF. The full variable domain, with the rest looked up from reference TRBV19 and TRBJ2-7, is DGGITQSPKYLFRKEGQNVTLSCEQNLNHDAMYWYRQDPGQGLRLIYYSQIVNDFQKGDIAEGYSVSREKKESFPLTVTSAQKNPTAFYLCASSFGGNLYEQYFGPGTRLTVT.

This clonotype was counted between two and nine times. The chain is built from TRBV28 and TRBJ2-3; D ambiguous. The CDR3 covers 13 residues. With 5 bases removed from V and 2 bases from J, the gap between germline ends came to 8 bases. Germline lookup yields CDR1 MDHEN and CDR2 SYDVKM. The DNA of the CDR3 is TGTGCCAGCAGTATATACACCACAGATACGCAGTATTTT. Amino acid sequence: CASSIYTTDTQYF.

The chain joins TRBV20-1 to TRBJ2-7; D is possibly TRBD1 (6 bases). V was trimmed by 3 bases and J by 3 bases, leaving 12 bases between them. Germline loops: CDR1 DFQATT, CDR2 SNEGSKA (reference sequence). This CDR3 contains 13 residues. Here the CDR3 reads CSASQGPYYEQYF. CDR3 nucleotide sequence: TGCAGTGCTAGTCAGGGGCCCTACTACGAGCAGTACTTC.